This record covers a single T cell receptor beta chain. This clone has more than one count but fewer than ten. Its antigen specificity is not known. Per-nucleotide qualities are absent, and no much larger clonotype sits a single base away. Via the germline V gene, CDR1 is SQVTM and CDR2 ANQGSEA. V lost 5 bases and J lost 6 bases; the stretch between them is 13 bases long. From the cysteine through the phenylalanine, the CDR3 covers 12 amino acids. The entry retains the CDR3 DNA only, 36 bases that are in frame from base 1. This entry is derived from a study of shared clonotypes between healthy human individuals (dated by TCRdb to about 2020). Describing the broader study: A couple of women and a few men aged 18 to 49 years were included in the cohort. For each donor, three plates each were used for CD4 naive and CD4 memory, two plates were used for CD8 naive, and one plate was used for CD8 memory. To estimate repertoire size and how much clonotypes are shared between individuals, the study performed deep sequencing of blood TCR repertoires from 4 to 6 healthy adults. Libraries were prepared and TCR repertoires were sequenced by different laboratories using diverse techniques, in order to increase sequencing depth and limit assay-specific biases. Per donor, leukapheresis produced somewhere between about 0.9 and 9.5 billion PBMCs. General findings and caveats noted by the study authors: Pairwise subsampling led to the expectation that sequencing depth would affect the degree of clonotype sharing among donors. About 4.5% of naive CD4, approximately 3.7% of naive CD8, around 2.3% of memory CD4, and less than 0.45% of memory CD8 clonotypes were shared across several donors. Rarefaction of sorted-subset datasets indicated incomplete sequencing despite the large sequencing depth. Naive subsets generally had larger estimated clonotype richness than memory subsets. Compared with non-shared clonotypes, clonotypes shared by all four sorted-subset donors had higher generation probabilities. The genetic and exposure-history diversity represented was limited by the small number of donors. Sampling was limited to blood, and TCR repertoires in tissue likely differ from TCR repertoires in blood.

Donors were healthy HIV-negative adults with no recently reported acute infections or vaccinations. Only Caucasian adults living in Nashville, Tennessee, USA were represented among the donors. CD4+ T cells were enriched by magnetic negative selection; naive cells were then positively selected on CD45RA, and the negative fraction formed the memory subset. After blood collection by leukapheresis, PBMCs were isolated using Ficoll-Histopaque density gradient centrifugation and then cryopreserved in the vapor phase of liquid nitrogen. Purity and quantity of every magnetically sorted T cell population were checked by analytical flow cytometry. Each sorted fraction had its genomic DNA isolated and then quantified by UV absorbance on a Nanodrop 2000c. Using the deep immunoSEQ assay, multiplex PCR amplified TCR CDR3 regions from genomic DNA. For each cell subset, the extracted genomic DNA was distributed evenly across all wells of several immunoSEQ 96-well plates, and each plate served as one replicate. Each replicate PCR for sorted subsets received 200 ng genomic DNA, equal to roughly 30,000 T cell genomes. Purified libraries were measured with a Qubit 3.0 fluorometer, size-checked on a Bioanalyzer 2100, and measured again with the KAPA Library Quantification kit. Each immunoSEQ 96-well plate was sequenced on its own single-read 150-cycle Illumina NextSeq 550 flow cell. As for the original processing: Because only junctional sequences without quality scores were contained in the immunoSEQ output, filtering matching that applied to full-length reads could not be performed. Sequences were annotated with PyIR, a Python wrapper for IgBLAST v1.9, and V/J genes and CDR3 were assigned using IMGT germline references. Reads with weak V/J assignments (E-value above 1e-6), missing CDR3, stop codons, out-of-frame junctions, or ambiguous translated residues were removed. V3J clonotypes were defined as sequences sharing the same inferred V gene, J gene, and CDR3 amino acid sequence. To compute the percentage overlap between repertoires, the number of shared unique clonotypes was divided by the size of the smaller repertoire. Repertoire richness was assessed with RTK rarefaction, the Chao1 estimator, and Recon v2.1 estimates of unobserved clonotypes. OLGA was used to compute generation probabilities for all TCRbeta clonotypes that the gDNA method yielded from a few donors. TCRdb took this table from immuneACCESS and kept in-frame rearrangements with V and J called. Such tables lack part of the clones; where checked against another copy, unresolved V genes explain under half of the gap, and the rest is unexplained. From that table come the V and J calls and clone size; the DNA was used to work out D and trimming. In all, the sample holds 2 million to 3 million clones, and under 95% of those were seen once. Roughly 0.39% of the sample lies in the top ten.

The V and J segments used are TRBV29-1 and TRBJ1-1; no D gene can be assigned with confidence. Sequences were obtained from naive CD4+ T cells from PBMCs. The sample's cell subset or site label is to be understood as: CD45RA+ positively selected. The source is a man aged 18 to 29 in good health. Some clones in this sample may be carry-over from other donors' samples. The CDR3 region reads CSVKGLLAEAFF. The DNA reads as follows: TGCAGCGTTAAAGGGCTTTTGGCTGAAGCTTTCTTT. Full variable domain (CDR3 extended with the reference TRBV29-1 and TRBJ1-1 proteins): SAVISQKPSRDICQRGTSLTIQCQVDSQVTMMFWYRQQPGQSLTLIATANQGSEATYESGFVIDKFPISRPNLTFSTLTVSNMSPEDSSIYLCSVKGLLAEAFFGQGTRLTVV.